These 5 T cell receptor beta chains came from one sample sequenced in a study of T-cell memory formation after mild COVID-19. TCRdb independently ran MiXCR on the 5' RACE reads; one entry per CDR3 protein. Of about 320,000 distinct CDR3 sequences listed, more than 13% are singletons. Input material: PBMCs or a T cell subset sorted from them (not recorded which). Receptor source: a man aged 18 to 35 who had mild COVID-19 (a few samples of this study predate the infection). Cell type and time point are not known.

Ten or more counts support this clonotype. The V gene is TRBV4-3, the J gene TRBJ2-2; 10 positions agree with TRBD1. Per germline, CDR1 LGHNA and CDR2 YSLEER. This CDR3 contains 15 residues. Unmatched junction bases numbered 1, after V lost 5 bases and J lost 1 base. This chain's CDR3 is CASSRDRGNTGELFF. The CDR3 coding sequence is TGCGCCAGCAGCAGGGACAGGGGGAACACCGGGGAGCTGTTTTTT.

CDR3: CASSSWVETQYF. CDR3 nucleotide sequence: TGTGCCAGCAGTTCCTGGGTAGAGACCCAGTACTTC. V is TRBV28 and J is TRBJ2-5; D is undetermined. V was cut by 4 bases and J by 4 bases, with 7 bases left in between. CDR1 and CDR2 (germline): MDHEN, SYDVKM. The CDR3 has 12 amino acids. Using reference TRBV28 and TRBJ2-5 for the parts outside the CDR3, the full variable domain is DVKVTQSSRYLVKRTGEKVFLECVQDMDHENMFWYRQDPGLGLRLIYFSYDVKMKEKGDIPEGYSVSREKKERFSLILESASTNQTSMYLCASSSWVETQYFGPGTRLLVL.

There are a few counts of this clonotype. The CDR3 spells CASSQGAGTNYNEQFF. The DNA for the CDR3 is TGTGCCAGCAGCCAGGGTGCCGGGACGAACTACAATGAGCAGTTCTTC. This rearrangement joins TRBV7-6 to TRBJ2-1, with D tentatively TRBD1 or TRBD2 (5 bases each). CDR1 is SGHVS, CDR2 FNYEAQ, per germline. V lost 5 bases, J lost 3 bases, and 17 bases lay in between. The CDR3 extends over 16 amino acids.

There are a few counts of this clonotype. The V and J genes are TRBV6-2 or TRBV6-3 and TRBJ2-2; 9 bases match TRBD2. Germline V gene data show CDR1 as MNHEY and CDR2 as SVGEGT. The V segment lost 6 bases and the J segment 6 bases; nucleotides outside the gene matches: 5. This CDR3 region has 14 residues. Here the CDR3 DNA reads TGTGCCAGCAGCCCCAGCGGGGGGCCCGGGGAGCTGTTTTTT. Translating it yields CASSPSGGPGELFF.

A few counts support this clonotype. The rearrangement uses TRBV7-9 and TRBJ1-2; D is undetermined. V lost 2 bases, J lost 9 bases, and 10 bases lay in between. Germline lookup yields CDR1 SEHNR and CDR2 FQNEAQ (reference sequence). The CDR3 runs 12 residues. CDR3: CASSLPQISYTF. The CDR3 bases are TGTGCCAGCAGCTTACCCCAGATAAGCTACACCTTC.